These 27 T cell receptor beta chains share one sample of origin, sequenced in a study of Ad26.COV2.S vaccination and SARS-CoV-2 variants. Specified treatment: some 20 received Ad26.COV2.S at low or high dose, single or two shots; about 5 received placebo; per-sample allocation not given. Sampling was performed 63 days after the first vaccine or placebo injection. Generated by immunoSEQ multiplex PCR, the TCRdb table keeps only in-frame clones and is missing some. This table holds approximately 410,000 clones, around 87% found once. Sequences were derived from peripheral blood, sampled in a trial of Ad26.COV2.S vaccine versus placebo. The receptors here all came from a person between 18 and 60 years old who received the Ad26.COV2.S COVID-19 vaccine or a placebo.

CDR3 coding DNA: TGTGCCAGCATGCCCTGGGGGGAGGAGCAGTTCTTC. Protein product: CASMPWGEEQFF. This chain joins TRBV11-2 and TRBJ2-1, with a weak D call TRBD2 (6 bases). The CDR3 spans 12 residues. Per the germline V gene, CDR1 is SGHAT and CDR2 is FQNNGV. V was pared by 7 bases and J by 10 bases, with 14 bases between.

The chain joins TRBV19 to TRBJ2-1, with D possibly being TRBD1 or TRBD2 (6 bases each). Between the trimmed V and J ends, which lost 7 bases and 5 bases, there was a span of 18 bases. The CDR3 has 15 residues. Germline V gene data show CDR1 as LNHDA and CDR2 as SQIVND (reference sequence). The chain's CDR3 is CASTLQGGGNNEQFF. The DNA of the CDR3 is TGTGCCAGTACCCTACAAGGGGGAGGAAACAATGAGCAGTTCTTC.

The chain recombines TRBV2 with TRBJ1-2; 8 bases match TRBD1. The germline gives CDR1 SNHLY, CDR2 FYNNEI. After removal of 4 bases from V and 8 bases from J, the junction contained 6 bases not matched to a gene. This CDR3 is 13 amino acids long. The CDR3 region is CASSVGQGRGYTF. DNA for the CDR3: TGTGCCAGCAGTGTCGGACAGGGAAGGGGCTACACCTTC.

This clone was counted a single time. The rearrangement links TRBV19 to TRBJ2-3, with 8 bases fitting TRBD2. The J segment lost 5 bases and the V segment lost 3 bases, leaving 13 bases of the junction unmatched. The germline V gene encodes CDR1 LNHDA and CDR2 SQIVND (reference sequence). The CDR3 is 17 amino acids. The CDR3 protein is CASSIPGLAAGGDTQYF. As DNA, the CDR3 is TGTGCCAGTAGTATCCCTGGACTAGCTGCTGGGGGAGATACGCAGTATTTT.

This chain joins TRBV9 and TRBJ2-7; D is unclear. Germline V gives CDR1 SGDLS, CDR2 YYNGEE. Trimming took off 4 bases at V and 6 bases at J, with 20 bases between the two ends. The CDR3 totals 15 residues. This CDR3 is CASSPQDSPPREQYF. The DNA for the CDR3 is TGTGCCAGCAGCCCTCAGGATTCCCCCCCGCGCGAGCAGTACTTC. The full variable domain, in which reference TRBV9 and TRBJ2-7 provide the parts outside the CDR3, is DSGVTQTPKHLITATGQRVTLRCSPRSGDLSVYWYQQSLDQGLQFLIQYYNGEERAKGNILERFSAQQFPDLHSELNLSSLELGDSALYFCASSPQDSPPREQYFGPGTRLTVT.

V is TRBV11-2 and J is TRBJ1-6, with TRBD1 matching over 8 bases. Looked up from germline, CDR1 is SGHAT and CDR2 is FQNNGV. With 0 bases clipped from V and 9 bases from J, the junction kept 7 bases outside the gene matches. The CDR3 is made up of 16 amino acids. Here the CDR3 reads CASSLEDRVGISPLHF. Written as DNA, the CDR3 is TGTGCCAGCAGCTTAGAGGACAGGGTAGGAATTTCACCCCTCCACTTT.

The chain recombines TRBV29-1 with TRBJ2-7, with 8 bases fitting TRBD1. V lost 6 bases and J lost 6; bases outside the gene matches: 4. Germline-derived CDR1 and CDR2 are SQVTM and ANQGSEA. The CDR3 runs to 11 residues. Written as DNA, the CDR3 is TGCAGCGTCGTCACAGGGGGCGAGCAGTACTTC. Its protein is CSVVTGGEQYF.

As DNA, the CDR3 is TGTGCCAGGGCTGAGGTGGGGACGGGCTACACCTTC. This translates into CARAEVGTGYTF. The chain carries TRBV2 and TRBJ1-2; D is perhaps TRBD1 (5 bases). This CDR3 is built from 12 residues. CDR1 SNHLY and CDR2 FYNNEI come from the germline V gene. The V end was cut by 9 bases, the J end by 8 bases, with 16 bases between.

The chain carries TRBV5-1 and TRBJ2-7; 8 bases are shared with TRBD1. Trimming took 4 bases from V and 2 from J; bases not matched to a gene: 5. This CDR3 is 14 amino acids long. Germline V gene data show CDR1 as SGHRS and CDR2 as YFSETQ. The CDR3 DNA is TGCGCCAGCAGCGTCGGGACAGGCGCCTACGAGCAGTACTTC. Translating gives CASSVGTGAYEQYF.

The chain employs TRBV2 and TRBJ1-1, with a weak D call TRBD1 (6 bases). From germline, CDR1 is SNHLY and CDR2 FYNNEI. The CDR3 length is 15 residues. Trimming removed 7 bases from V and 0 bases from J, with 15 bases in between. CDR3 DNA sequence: TGTGCCAGCAACACTGGGGGGCAGGTGAACACTGAAGCTTTCTTT. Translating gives CASNTGGQVNTEAFF.

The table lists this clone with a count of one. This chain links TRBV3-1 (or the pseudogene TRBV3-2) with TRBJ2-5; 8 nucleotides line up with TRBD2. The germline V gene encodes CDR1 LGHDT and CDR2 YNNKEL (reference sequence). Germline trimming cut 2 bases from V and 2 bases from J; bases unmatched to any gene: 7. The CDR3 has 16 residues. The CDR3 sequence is CASSQRRGASQETQYF. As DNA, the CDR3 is TGTGCCAGCAGCCAACGGCGGGGGGCCAGTCAAGAGACCCAGTACTTC.

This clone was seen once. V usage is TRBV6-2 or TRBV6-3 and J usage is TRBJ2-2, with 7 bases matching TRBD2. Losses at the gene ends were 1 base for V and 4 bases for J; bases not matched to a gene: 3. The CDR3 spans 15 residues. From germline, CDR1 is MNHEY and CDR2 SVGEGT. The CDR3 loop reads CASSYWEGSTGELFF. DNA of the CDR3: TGTGCCAGCAGTTACTGGGAGGGGAGCACCGGGGAGCTGTTTTTT.

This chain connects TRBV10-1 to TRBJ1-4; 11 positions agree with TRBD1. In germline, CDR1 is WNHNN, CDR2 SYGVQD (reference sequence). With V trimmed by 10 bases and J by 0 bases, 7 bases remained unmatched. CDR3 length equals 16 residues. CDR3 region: CATTPGQGATNEKLFF. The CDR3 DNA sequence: TGCGCCACCACGCCGGGACAGGGGGCAACTAATGAAAAACTGTTTTTT.

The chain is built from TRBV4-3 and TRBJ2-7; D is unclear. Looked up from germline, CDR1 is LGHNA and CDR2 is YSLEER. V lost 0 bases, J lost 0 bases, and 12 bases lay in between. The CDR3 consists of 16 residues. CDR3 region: CASSQDWASSSYEQYF. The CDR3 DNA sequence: TGCGCCAGCAGCCAAGATTGGGCCAGCTCCTCCTACGAGCAGTACTTC.

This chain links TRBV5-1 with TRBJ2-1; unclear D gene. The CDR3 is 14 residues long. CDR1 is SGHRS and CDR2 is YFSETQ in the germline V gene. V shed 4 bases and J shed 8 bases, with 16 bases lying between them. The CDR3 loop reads CASSAQGRGDEQFF. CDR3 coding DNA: TGCGCCAGCAGCGCCCAAGGACGCGGCGATGAGCAGTTCTTC.

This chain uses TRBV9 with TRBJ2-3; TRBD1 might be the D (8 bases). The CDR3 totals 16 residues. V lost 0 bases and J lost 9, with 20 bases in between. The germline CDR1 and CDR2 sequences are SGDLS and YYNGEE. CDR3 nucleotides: TGTGCCAGCAGCGTAGGCACAGGGGGGGCCCTATCCACGCAGTATTTT. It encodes CASSVGTGGALSTQYF.

CDR3: CASSASGTSEAGELFF. DNA for the CDR3: TGTGCCAGCAGCGCGTCCGGGACTAGCGAGGCCGGGGAGCTGTTTTTT. The chain employs TRBV9 and TRBJ2-2; 10 bases match TRBD2. In germline, CDR1 is SGDLS, CDR2 YYNGEE. The CDR3 extends over 16 amino acids. The junction had 8 bases not matched to a gene; V was cut back by 3 bases and J by 6 bases.

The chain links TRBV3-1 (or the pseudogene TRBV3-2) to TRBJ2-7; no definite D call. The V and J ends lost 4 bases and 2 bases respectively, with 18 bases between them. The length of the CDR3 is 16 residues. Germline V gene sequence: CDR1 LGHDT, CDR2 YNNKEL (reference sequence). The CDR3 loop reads CASSPSGGVGPYEQYF. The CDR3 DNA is TGTGCCAGCAGCCCCTCCGGTGGTGTAGGCCCCTACGAGCAGTACTTC.

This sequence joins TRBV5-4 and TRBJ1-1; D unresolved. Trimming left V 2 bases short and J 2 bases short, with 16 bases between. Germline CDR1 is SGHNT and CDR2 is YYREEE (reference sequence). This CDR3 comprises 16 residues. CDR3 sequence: CASSFAREKGNTEAFF. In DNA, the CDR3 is TGTGCCAGCAGCTTTGCCCGGGAAAAGGGCAACACTGAAGCTTTCTTT.

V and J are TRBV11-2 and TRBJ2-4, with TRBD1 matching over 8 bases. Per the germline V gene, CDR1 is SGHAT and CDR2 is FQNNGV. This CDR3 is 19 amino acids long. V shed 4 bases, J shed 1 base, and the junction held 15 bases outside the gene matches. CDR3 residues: CASSSHGQGGRRAKNIQYF. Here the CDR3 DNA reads TGTGCCAGCAGCTCCCATGGACAGGGAGGTCGGAGGGCCAAAAACATTCAGTACTTC.

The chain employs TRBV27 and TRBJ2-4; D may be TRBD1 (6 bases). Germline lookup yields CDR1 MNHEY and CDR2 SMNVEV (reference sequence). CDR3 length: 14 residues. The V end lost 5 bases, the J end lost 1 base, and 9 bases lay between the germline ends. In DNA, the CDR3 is TGTGCCAGCAGTACAGGGTGGGCCAAAAACATTCAGTACTTC. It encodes CASSTGWAKNIQYF.

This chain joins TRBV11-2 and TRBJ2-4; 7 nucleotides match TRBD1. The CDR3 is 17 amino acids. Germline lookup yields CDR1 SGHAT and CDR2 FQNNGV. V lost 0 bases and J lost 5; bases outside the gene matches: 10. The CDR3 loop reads CASSLEPVGQKENIQYF. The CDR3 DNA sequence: TGTGCCAGCAGCTTAGAACCAGTGGGACAGAAAGAAAACATTCAGTACTTC.

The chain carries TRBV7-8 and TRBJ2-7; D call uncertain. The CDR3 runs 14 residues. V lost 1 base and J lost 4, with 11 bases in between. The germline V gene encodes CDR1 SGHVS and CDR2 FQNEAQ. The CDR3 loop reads CASSLDEARYEQYF. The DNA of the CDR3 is TGTGCCAGCAGCTTAGACGAAGCTCGGTACGAGCAGTACTTC.

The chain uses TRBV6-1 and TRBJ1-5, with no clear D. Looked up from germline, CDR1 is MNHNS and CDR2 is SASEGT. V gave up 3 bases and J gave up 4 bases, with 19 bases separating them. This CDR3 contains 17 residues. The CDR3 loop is CASSEGSVRTLNQPQHF. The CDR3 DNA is TGTGCCAGCAGTGAGGGGTCTGTGAGGACTCTTAATCAGCCCCAGCATTTT.

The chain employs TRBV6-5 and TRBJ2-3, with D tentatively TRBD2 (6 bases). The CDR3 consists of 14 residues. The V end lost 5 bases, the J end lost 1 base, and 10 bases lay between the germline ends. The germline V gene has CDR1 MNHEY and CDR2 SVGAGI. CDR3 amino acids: CASSPGRRTDTQYF. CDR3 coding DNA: TGTGCCAGCAGTCCCGGGAGACGCACAGATACGCAGTATTTT.

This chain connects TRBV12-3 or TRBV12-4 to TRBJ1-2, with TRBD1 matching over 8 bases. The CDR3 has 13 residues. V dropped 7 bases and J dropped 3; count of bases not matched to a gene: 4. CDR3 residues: CASNGQGHYGYTF. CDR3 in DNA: TGTGCCAGCAATGGACAGGGCCACTATGGCTACACCTTC.

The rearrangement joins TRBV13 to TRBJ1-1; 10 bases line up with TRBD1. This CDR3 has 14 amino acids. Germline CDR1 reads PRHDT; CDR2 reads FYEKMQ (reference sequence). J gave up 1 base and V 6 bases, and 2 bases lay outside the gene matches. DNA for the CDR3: TGTGCCAGCAGGGGGACAGGGGAGAACACTGAAGCTTTCTTT. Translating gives CASRGTGENTEAFF.